This T cell receptor beta chain was captured by sequencing in a study of blood T cell repertoires in COVID-19. Turning to the study itself: T cells, B-cell-depleted T cells, or PBMCs provided the cDNA or gDNA that served as material.

Germline CDR1 reads WSHSY; CDR2 reads SAAADI. The CDR3 loop spans 12 amino acids. V lost 11 bases and J lost 5; bases outside the gene matches: 3. The table came from immunoSEQ multiplex PCR; TCRdb's copy has only in-frame clones and leaves some out. The data hold under 300,000 clones, with about 82% observed a single time. The sample consisted of peripheral blood. V gene TRBV10-2 combines with J gene TRBJ2-2; 9 bases agree with TRBD1. The source of this sequence is an elderly man with acute or convalescent COVID-19. The CDR3 nucleotides read TGCGCCGGGACAGGGAATACCGGGGAGCTGTTTTTT. Protein sequence: CAGTGNTGELFF.